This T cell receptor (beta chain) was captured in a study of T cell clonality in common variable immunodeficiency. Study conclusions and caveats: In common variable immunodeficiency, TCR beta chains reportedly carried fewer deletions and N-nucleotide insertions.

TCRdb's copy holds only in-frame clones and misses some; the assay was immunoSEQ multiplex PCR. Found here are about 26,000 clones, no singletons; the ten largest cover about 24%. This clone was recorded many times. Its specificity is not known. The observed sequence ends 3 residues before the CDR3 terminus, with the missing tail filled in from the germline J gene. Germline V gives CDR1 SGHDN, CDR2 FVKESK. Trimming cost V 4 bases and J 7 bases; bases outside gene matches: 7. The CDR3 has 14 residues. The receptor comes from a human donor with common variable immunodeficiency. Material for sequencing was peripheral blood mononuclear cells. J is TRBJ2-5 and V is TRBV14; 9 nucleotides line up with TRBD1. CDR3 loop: CASSRWTGEGTQYF. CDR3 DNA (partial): TGTGCCAGCAGCCGGTGGACAGGGGAGGGGACC.